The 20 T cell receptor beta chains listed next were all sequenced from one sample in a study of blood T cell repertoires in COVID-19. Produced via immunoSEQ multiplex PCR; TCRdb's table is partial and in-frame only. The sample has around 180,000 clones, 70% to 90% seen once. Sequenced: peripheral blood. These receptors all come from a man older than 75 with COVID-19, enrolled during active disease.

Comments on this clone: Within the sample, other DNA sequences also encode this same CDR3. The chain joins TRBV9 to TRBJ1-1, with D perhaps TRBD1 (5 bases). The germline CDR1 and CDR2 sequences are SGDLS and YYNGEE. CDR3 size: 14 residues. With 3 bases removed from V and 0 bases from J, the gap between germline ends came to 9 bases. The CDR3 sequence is CASSAGHLNTEAFF. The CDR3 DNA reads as TGTGCCAGCAGCGCCGGACACTTGAACACTGAAGCTTTCTTT.

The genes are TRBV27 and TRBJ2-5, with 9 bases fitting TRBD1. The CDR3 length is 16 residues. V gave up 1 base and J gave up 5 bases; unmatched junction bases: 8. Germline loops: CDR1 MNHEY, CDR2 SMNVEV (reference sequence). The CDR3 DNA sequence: TGTGCCAGCAGTTTATGGGGGACAGGGCGAGGGGAGACCCAGTACTTC. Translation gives CASSLWGTGRGETQYF.

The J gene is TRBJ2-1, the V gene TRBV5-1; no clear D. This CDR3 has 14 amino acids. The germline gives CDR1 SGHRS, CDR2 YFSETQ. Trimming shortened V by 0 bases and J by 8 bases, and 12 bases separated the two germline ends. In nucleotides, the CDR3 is TGCGCCAGCAGCTTGGCCACAGCCGGCGATGAGCAGTTCTTC. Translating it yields CASSLATAGDEQFF. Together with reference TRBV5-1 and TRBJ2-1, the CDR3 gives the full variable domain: KAGVTQTPRYLIKTRGQQVTLSCSPISGHRSVSWYQQTPGQGLQFLFEYFSETQRNKGNFPGRFSGRQFSNSRSEMNVSTLELGDSALYLCASSLATAGDEQFFGPGTRLTVL.

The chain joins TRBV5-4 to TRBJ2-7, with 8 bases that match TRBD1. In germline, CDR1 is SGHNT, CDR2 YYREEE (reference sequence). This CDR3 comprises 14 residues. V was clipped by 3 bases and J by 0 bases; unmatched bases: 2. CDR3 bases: TGTGCCAGCAGCTCCGGACAGGGCTCCTACGAGCAGTACTTC. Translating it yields CASSSGQGSYEQYF.

The CDR3 nucleotides read TGTGCCAGTAGTACGAGGGCTGCAAAAGGGGAAAAACTGTTTTTT. This sequence encodes CASSTRAAKGEKLFF. This chain connects TRBV19 to TRBJ1-4; no clear D gene. The germline V gene encodes CDR1 LNHDA and CDR2 SQIVND (reference sequence). The CDR3 is 15 amino acids. The V end lost 4 bases, the J end lost 8 bases, and 17 bases lay between the germline ends. Variable domain in full (rest from reference TRBV19 and TRBJ1-4): DGGITQSPKYLFRKEGQNVTLSCEQNLNHDAMYWYRQDPGQGLRLIYYSQIVNDFQKGDIAEGYSVSREKKESFPLTVTSAQKNPTAFYLCASSTRAAKGEKLFFGSGTQLSVL.

As DNA, the CDR3 is TGCGCCAGCAGCTTGGAGCGAGTAGGCGCATCCTCCTATAATTCACCCCTCCACTTT. It yields the protein CASSLERVGASSYNSPLHF. The V and J genes are TRBV5-1 and TRBJ1-6; D not certain. Trimming took 0 bases from V and 0 from J, leaving 16 bases between them. There are 19 residues in the CDR3. CDR1 is SGHRS, CDR2 YFSETQ, per germline.

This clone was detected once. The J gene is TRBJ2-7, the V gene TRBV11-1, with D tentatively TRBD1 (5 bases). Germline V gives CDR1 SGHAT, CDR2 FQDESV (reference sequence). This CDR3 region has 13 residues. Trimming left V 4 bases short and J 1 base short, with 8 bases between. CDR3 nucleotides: TGTGCCAGCAGCTCCAGGGTTTCCTACGAGCAGTACTTC. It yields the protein CASSSRVSYEQYF.

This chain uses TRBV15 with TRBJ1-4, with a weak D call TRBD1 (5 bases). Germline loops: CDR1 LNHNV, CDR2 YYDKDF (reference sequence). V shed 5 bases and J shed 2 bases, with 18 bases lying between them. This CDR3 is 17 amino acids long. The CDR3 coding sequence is TGTGCCACCAGCGTAGATGTCTCAGGGTTCACTAATGAAAAACTGTTTTTT. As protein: CATSVDVSGFTNEKLFF.

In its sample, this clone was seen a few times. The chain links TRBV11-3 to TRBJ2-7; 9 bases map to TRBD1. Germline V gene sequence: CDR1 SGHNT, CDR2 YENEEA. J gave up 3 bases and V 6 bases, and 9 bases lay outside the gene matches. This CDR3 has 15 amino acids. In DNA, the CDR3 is TGTGCCAGCAGGATACGACAGGGGGGTTTCTACGAGCAGTACTTC. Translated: CASRIRQGGFYEQYF.

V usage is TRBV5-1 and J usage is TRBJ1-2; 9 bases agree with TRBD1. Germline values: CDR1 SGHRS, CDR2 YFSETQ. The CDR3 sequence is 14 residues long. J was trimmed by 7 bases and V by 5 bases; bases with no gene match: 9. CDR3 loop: CASRSGTGYGGYTF. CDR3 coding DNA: TGCGCCAGCAGATCGGGGACAGGGTATGGTGGCTACACCTTC.

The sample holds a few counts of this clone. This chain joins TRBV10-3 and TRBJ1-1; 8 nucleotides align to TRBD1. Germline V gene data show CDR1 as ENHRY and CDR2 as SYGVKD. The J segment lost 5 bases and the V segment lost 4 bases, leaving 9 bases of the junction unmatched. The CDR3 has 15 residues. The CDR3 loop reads CAISGDRGAKTEAFF. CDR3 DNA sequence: TGTGCCATCAGTGGTGACAGGGGCGCGAAGACTGAAGCTTTCTTT.

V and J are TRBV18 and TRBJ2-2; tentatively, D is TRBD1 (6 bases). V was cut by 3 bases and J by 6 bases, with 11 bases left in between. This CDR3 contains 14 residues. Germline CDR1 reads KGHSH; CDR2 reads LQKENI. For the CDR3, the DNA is TGTGCCAGCTCACCCCAGGGGTCCGCCGGGGAGCTGTTTTTT. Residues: CASSPQGSAGELFF.

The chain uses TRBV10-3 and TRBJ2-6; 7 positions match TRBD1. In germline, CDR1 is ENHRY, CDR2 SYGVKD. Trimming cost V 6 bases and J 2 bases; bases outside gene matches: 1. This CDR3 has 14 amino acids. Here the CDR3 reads CAIRTGTGANVLTF. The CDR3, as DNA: TGTGCCATCAGGACAGGGACTGGGGCCAACGTCCTGACTTTC.

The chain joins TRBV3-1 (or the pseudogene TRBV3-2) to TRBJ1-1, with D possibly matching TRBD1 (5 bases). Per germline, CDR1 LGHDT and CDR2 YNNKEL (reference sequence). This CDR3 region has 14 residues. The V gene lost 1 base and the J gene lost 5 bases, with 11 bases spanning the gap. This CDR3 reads CASSQVQGGTEAFF. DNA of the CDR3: TGTGCCAGCAGCCAAGTGCAGGGAGGTACTGAAGCTTTCTTT.

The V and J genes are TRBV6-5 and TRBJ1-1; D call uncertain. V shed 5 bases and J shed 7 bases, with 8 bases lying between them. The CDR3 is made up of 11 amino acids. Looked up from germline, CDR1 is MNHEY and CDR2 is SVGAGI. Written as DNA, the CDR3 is TGTGCCAGCAGTAGAGGCGGTGAAGCTTTCTTT. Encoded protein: CASSRGGEAFF.

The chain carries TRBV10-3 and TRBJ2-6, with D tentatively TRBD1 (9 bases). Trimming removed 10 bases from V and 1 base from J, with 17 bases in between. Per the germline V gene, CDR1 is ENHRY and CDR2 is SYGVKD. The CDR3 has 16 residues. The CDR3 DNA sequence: TGTGCCAGCGGGGGGACAGGGATGTCTGGGGCCAACGTCCTGACTTTC. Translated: CASGGTGMSGANVLTF.

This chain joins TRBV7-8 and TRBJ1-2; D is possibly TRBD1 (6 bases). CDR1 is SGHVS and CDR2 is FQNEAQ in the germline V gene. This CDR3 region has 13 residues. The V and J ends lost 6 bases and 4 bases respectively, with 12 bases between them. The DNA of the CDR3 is TGTGCCAGCAGTCACGGACAGTTCTATGGCTACACCTTC. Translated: CASSHGQFYGYTF.

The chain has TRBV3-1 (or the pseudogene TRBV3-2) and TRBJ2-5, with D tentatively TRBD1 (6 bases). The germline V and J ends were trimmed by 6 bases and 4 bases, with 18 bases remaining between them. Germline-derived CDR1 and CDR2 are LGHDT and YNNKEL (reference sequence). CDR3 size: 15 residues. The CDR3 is CASSQRGLWGETQYF. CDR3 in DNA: TGTGCCAGCAGTCAGAGGGGGTTGTGGGGAGAGACCCAGTACTTC.

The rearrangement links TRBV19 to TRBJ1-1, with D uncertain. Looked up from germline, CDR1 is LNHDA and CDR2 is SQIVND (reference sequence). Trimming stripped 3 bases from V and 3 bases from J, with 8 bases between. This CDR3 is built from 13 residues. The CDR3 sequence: CASSMKGDTEAFF. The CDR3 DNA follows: TGTGCCAGTAGTATGAAAGGAGACACTGAAGCTTTCTTT.

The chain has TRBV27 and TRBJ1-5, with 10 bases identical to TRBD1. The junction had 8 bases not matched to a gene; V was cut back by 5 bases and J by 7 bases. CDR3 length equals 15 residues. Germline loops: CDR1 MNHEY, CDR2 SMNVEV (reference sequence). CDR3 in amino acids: CASSPADRGGQPQHF. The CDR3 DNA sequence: TGTGCCAGCAGTCCCGCGGACAGGGGGGGCCAGCCCCAGCATTTT.